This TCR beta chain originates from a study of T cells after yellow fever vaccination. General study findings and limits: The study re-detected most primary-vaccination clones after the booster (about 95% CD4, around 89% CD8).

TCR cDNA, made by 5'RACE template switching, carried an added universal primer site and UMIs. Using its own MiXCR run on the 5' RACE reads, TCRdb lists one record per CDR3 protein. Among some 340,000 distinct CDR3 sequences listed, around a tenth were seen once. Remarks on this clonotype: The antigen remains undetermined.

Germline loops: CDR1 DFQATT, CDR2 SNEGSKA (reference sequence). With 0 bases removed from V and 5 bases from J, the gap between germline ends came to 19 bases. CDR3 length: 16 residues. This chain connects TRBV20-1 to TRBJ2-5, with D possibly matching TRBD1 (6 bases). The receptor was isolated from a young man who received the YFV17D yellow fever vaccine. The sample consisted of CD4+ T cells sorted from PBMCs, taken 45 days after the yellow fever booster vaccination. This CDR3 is CSARDPLVGAGETQYF. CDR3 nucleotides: TGCAGTGCTAGAGATCCCCTAGTGGGGGCGGGTGAGACCCAGTACTTC.